The 6 T cell receptor beta chains listed next were all sequenced from one sample in a study of cytomegalovirus exposure and HLA in healthy donors. Using immunoSEQ multiplex PCR, the repertoire was profiled, and TCRdb retains in-frame clones only, with some absent. The table records 180,000 or so clones, around nine tenths of them present only once. Sequenced material: PBMCs. The source is a man aged 18-30 years in good health and CMV-seropositive.

This chain joins TRBV2 and TRBJ2-7, with 7 positions matching TRBD2. V trimming: 8 bases; J trimming: 5 bases; junction bases outside the gene matches: 6. The CDR3 runs 12 residues. From germline, CDR1 is SNHLY and CDR2 FYNNEI. CDR3 loop: CASVGGRDEQYF. Written as DNA, the CDR3 is TGTGCCAGCGTCGGGGGGAGGGACGAGCAGTACTTC.

This chain links TRBV19 with TRBJ1-5, with D unclear. Germline loops: CDR1 LNHDA, CDR2 SQIVND (reference sequence). The V gene lost 7 bases and the J gene lost 5 bases, with 12 bases spanning the gap. The CDR3 sequence is 13 residues long. This CDR3 is CASIRWRHQPQHF. Written as DNA, the CDR3 is TGTGCCAGTATACGGTGGCGGCATCAGCCCCAGCATTTT.

The rearrangement links TRBV7-8 to TRBJ1-5; D is perhaps TRBD1 (6 bases). The V end lost 2 bases, the J end lost 6 bases, and 14 bases lay between the germline ends. CDR1 and CDR2 (germline): SGHVS, FQNEAQ. The length of the CDR3 is 15 residues. The CDR3 region is CASSLTQGFAQPQHF. CDR3 DNA sequence: TGTGCCAGCAGCTTAACACAGGGCTTTGCTCAGCCCCAGCATTTT.

The chain combines TRBV9 with TRBJ2-3; possibly TRBD1 for D (5 bases). This CDR3 region has 15 residues. Looked up from germline, CDR1 is SGDLS and CDR2 is YYNGEE. The germline V and J ends were trimmed by 0 bases and 1 base, with 9 bases remaining between them. CDR3 in amino acids: CASSVGPRGTDTQYF. DNA for the CDR3: TGTGCCAGCAGCGTAGGGCCCAGGGGCACAGATACGCAGTATTTT.

This clone was counted a few times. The chain links TRBV5-6 to TRBJ2-5, with a weak D call TRBD1 (5 bases). V shed 0 bases and J shed 3 bases, with 6 bases lying between them. Germline V gene data show CDR1 as SGHDT and CDR2 as YYEEEE. This CDR3 region has 13 residues. CDR3 sequence reads: CASSLEQEETQYF. The CDR3 nucleotides read TGTGCCAGCAGCTTGGAACAGGAAGAGACCCAGTACTTC.

This chain connects TRBV28 to TRBJ1-1, with 7 nucleotides matching TRBD1. The length of the CDR3 is 15 residues. J gave up 6 bases and V 3 bases, and 10 bases lay outside the gene matches. The germline V gene encodes CDR1 MDHEN and CDR2 SYDVKM. The CDR3 region is CASSFPRQGGSEAFF. The CDR3 DNA reads TGTGCCAGCAGTTTCCCCAGACAGGGTGGCTCTGAAGCTTTCTTT.